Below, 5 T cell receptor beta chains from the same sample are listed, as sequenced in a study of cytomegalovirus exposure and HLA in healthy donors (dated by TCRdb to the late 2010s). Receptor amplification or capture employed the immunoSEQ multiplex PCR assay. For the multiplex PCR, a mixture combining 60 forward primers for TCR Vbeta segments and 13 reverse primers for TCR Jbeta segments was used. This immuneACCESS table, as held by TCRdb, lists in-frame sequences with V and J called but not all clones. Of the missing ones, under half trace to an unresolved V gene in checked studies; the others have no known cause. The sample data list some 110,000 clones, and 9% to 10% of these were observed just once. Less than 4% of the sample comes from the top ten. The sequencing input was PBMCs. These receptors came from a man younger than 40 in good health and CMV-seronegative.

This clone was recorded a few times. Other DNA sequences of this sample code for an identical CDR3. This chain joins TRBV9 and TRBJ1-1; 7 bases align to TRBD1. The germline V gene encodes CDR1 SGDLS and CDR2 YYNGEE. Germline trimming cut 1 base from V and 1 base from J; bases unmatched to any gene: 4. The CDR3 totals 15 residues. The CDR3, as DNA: TGTGCCAGCAGCGTACTCCAGGGGGGGAACACTGAAGCTTTCTTT. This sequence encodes CASSVLQGGNTEAFF.

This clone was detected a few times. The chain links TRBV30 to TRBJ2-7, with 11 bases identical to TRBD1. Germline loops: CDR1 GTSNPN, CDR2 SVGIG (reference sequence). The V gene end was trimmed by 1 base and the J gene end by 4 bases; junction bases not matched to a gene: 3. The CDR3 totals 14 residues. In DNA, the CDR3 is TGTGCCTGGAGTGGGGGGACAGGGGGATACGAGCAGTACTTC. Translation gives CAWSGGTGGYEQYF. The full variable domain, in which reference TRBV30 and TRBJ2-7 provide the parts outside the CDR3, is SQTIHQWPATLVQPVGSPLSLECTVEGTSNPNLYWYRQAAGRGLQLLFYSVGIGQISSEVPQNLSASRPQDRQFILSSKKLLLSDSGFYLCAWSGGTGGYEQYFGPGTRLTVT.

CDR3 protein: CASSLSAGDQETQYF. The CDR3 DNA reads TGTGCCAGCAGTTTATCTGCGGGGGACCAAGAGACCCAGTACTTC. The rearrangement uses TRBV28 and TRBJ2-5, with 7 bases lining up with TRBD2. With V trimmed by 1 base and J by 0 bases, 2 bases remained unmatched. The CDR3 runs 15 residues. The germline CDR1 and CDR2 sequences are MDHEN and SYDVKM.

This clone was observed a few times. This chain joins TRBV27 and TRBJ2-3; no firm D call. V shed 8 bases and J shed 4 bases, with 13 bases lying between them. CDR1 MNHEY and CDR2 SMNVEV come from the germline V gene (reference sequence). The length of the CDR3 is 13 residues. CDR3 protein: CASGTRLPDTQYF. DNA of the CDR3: TGTGCCAGCGGTACGAGACTGCCAGATACGCAGTATTTT.

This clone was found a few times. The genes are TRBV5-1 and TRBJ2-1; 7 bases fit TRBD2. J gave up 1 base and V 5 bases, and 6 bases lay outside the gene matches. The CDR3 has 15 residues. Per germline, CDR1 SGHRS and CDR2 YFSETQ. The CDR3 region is CASRGGTASYNEQFF. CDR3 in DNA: TGCGCCAGCAGGGGGGGGACGGCTTCCTACAATGAGCAGTTCTTC.